These 16 T cell receptor beta chains were all obtained from the same sample, sequenced in a study of T cells in Graves' hyperthyroidism and ophthalmopathy (dated by TCRdb to the late 2010s). The library came from multiplex PCR. Data came from an Illumina HiSeq 2000. The TCR beta CDR3 regions were amplified from RNA transcripts. The first round of RT-PCR for the TCR CDR3 was performed with the HTBI primer set and the Qiagen OneStep RT-PCR kit. The public reads were quality trimmed at Q25 with fastp and then assembled into clones with MiXCR by TCRdb, keeping productive beta chains. Every distinct CDR3 protein forms one entry, paired with its most common genes and DNA. The sample table records fewer than 650,000 distinct CDR3 sequences; 14% of these occur just once. The ten largest clones add up to 5.5% to 7.5% of the sample. The source material was blood. These receptors originate from a woman aged 25 to 45 with Graves' hyperthyroidism that later progressed to Graves' ophthalmopathy.

At least ten counts were recorded for this clonotype. The chain carries TRBV20-1 and TRBJ2-5; 8 nucleotides align to TRBD1. The CDR3 totals 12 residues. With 8 bases clipped from V and 4 bases from J, the junction kept 6 bases outside the gene matches. Germline V gives CDR1 DFQATT, CDR2 SNEGSKA (reference sequence). CDR3 protein: CSTDRGPETQYF. The CDR3 DNA follows: TGCAGTACCGACAGGGGTCCAGAGACCCAGTACTTC.

There are many counts of this clonotype. The V and J genes are TRBV7-9 and TRBJ2-1; D is ambiguous. The V end lost 5 bases, the J end lost 8 bases, and 7 bases lay between the germline ends. Germline CDR1 and CDR2: SEHNR and FQNEAQ (reference sequence). The CDR3 is 11 amino acids. The chain's CDR3 is CASSPVYEQFF. As DNA, the CDR3 is TGTGCCAGCAGCCCGGTCTATGAGCAGTTCTTC.

This sequence joins TRBV3-1 and TRBJ2-1; 8 nucleotides line up with TRBD2. The germline V gene encodes CDR1 LGHDT and CDR2 YNNKEL (reference sequence). V gave up 0 bases and J gave up 9 bases; unmatched junction bases: 13. The CDR3 sequence is 17 residues long. The DNA for the CDR3 is TGTGCCAGCAGCCAAGACGAAGCGGGAGTGGAAGGAATTGAGCAGTTCTTC. Its protein is CASSQDEAGVEGIEQFF.

This clonotype was picked up a small number of times. V and J are TRBV7-9 and TRBJ1-1, with 9 bases matching TRBD1. The CDR3 has 15 residues. After removal of 5 bases from V and 5 bases from J, the junction contained 9 bases not matched to a gene. Germline loops: CDR1 SEHNR, CDR2 FQNEAQ (reference sequence). The CDR3 DNA is TGTGCCAGCAGCGCGACCGGGACAGGGACAACTGAAGCTTTCTTT. This sequence encodes CASSATGTGTTEAFF. Full variable domain (missing parts from reference TRBV7-9 and TRBJ1-1): DTGVSQNPRHKITKRGQNVTFRCDPISEHNRLYWYRQTLGQGPEFLTYFQNEAQLEKSRLLSDRFSAERPKGSFSTLEIQRTEQGDSAMYLCASSATGTGTTEAFFGQGTRLTVV.

In its sample, this clonotype was seen a few times. The chain has TRBV5-1 and TRBJ1-1, with TRBD1 as a possible D gene (5 bases). Per the germline V gene, CDR1 is SGHRS and CDR2 is YFSETQ. The CDR3 length is 13 residues. V was cut by 3 bases and J by 8 bases, with 14 bases left in between. The CDR3 nucleotides are TGCGCCAGCAGCTACCCGGACAAGGGGGAAGCTTTCTTT. It translates to CASSYPDKGEAFF.

In its sample, this clonotype was seen many times. This chain uses TRBV27 with TRBJ2-7; 8 nucleotides match TRBD1. The ends lost 5 bases at V and 9 bases at J; junction bases unmatched: 9. This CDR3 has 13 residues. The germline V gene encodes CDR1 MNHEY and CDR2 SMNVEV (reference sequence). The CDR3 loop is CASSGRQGMGQYF. As DNA, the CDR3 is TGTGCCAGCAGTGGTCGACAGGGGATGGGGCAGTACTTC.

This clonotype was observed many times. The chain links TRBV7-9 to TRBJ2-7; 7 bases line up with TRBD2. The trim removed 8 bases at V and 6 bases at J, leaving 7 bases unmatched. CDR1 and CDR2 (germline): SEHNR, FQNEAQ (reference sequence). The CDR3 has 12 amino acids. The CDR3 DNA is TGTGCCAGCGAGGGAGCTAGCGGCGAGCAGTACTTC. This encodes CASEGASGEQYF.

Details on this clonotype: This may come from a read error, since a much larger clone is one base off. This chain uses TRBV7-6 with TRBJ2-1; D may correspond to TRBD1 or TRBD2 (5 bases each). Germline CDR1 SGHVS, CDR2 FNYEAQ. There are 14 residues in the CDR3. The CDR3 DNA reads TGTGCCAGCAGCCTTCTGGGGGTGGCCAATGAGCAGTGCTTC. Protein: CASSLLGVANEQCF.

This clonotype occurred many times. J is TRBJ1-6 and V is TRBV27; D gene uncertain. The V and J ends lost 3 bases and 12 bases respectively, with 12 bases between them. CDR3 length equals 13 residues. Germline assignment: CDR1 MNHEY and CDR2 SMNVEV (reference sequence). The CDR3 bases are TGTGCCAGCAGTTTGCCAAAAATCGGACCCCTCCACTTT. It is translated as CASSLPKIGPLHF.

A few counts support this clonotype. The V gene is TRBV7-9, the J gene TRBJ2-3; 8 nucleotides align to TRBD1. The CDR3 is 17 amino acids. Trimming cost V 3 bases and J 0 bases; bases outside gene matches: 8. Per the germline V gene, CDR1 is SEHNR and CDR2 is FQNEAQ (reference sequence). The CDR3 is CASSLLAGGISTDTQYF. CDR3 nucleotides: TGTGCCAGCAGCTTGTTGGCAGGGGGCATCAGCACAGATACGCAGTATTTT.

This clonotype has ten or more counts. J is TRBJ2-2 and V is TRBV2; 8 bases match TRBD2. Germline CDR1 and CDR2: SNHLY and FYNNEI. The V and J ends lost 7 bases and 2 bases, in that order; junction bases with no gene match: 9. The CDR3 sequence is 16 residues long. The CDR3 loop is CASTDGTRKNTGELFF. The CDR3, as DNA: TGTGCCAGCACCGATGGGACTAGAAAAAACACCGGGGAGCTGTTTTTT.

This chain connects TRBV6-5 to TRBJ1-4; TRBD1 might be the D (5 bases). The germline CDR1 and CDR2 sequences are MNHEY and SVGAGI. V was shortened by 3 bases and J by 6 bases, with 14 bases between the two germline ends. CDR3 length: 15 residues. This CDR3 is CASSYGDLVDEKLFF. The CDR3 bases are TGTGCCAGCAGTTATGGGGACCTGGTGGATGAAAAACTGTTTTTT.

This clonotype was seen many times. The chain combines TRBV20-1 with TRBJ1-4, with a weak D call TRBD1 (5 bases). Trimming left V 4 bases short and J 4 bases short, with 10 bases between. This CDR3 comprises 13 residues. CDR1 is DFQATT and CDR2 is SNEGSKA in the germline V gene (reference sequence). The CDR3 reads CSATDSFNEKLFF. The CDR3 DNA sequence: TGCAGTGCTACAGACAGTTTTAATGAAAAACTGTTTTTT.

This chain joins TRBV24-1 and TRBJ2-3; D possibly corresponds to TRBD2 (5 bases). The CDR3 sequence is 12 residues long. CDR1 is KGHDR and CDR2 is SFDVKD in the germline V gene. The V and J ends lost 10 bases and 7 bases respectively, with 14 bases between them. CDR3 coding DNA: TGTGCCACGGGAGCAACCTCTAATACGCAGTATTTT. Protein: CATGATSNTQYF.

This clonotype was seen repeatedly, ten times or more. The CDR3 sequence is CASTSEQGANEKLFF. As DNA, the CDR3 is TGTGCCAGCACGTCTGAACAGGGGGCGAATGAAAAACTGTTTTTT. The rearrangement links TRBV6-5 to TRBJ1-4; the match to TRBD1 covers 9 bases. The CDR3 consists of 15 residues. V trimming: 7 bases; J trimming: 5 bases; junction bases outside the gene matches: 8. Germline assignment: CDR1 MNHEY and CDR2 SVGAGI.

The V call is TRBV7-2, the J call TRBJ2-5; 7 nucleotides agree with TRBD2. Germline-derived CDR1 and CDR2 are SGHTA and FQGNSA. The CDR3 runs to 15 residues. The junction had 11 bases not matched to a gene; V was cut back by 1 base and J by 9 bases. CDR3 nucleotides: TGTGCCAGCAGCTTAGGGCTAGCGGTCCGGGAGGCCCAGTACTTC. Its translation: CASSLGLAVREAQYF.